Listed below are T cell receptor beta chains from one sample, sequenced in a study of neurological immune-mediated disorders. TCRdb reprocessed the 5' RACE reads via MiXCR and lists one record per CDR3 protein. Of about 27,000 distinct CDR3 sequences in the sample, roughly 20% were seen once. Sequenced sample: PBMCs. These receptors were obtained from a woman aged 55-75 years in good health. CDR3s include the opening cysteine and the closing phenylalanine or tryptophan. The D gene is left open where the match is weak. Clone size is stated in some rows and not others, as once, few, many or a class when expanded.

D: .; size: .; V: TRBV5-6; J: TRBJ2-1; DNA: TGTGACAGCGGCGGGTGGGACAATGAGCAGTTCTTC; CDR3: CDSGGWDNEQFF
D: .; size: .; V: TRBV29-1; J: TRBJ2-3; DNA: TGCAGCGTTGAACAGGGGCTCACAGATACGCAGTATTTT; CDR3: CSVEQGLTDTQYF
D: .; size: many; V: TRBV12-3/TRBV12-4; J: TRBJ2-3; DNA: TGTGCCAGCAGTTTCAGCGGAAGCACAGATACGCAGTATTTT; CDR3: CASSFSGSTDTQYF
D: .; size: .; V: TRBV5-1; J: TRBJ2-2; DNA: TGCGCCAGCAGAAATTGGGACGACTACACCGGGGAGCTGTTTTTT; CDR3: CASRNWDDYTGELFF
D: TRBD2; size: .; V: TRBV5-1; J: TRBJ2-1; DNA: TGCGCCAGCAGCTTGACGGGACTAGCGGGAGCTGGCTCCTACAATGAGCAGTTCTTC; CDR3: CASSLTGLAGAGSYNEQFF
D: TRBD1; size: many; V: TRBV7-7; J: TRBJ2-5; DNA: TGTGCCAGCAGCCCGGGGACAGTACAAGAGACCCAGTACTTC; CDR3: CASSPGTVQETQYF
D: .; size: many; V: TRBV5-1; J: TRBJ2-1; DNA: TGCGCCAGCACCATAGCGGAAATTTACAATGAGCAGTTCTTC; CDR3: CASTIAEIYNEQFF
D: .; size: many; V: TRBV4-1; J: TRBJ2-1; DNA: TGCGCCAGCAGAACAGAGGAGTTTCGGAATGAGCAGTTCTTC; CDR3: CASRTEEFRNEQFF
D: .; size: many; V: TRBV27; J: TRBJ2-1; DNA: TGTGCCAGCAGTTTGTGGCAGTCCTACAATGAGCAGTTCTTC; CDR3: CASSLWQSYNEQFF
D: .; size: many; V: TRBV7-2; J: TRBJ1-5; DNA: TGTGCCAGCAGCCCCCGCGGCCGAGGTGGGGGGGAGCCCCAGCATTTT; CDR3: CASSPRGRGGGEPQHF
D: .; size: many; V: TRBV20-1; J: TRBJ1-2; DNA: TGCAGTGCTCTCAGGGGAGTCGGCTATGGCTACACCTTC; CDR3: CSALRGVGYGYTF
D: TRBD2; size: .; V: TRBV29-1; J: TRBJ2-3; DNA: TGCAGCGTTGAAAGGCTAGCGGGAGCTGATACGCAGTATTTT; CDR3: CSVERLAGADTQYF
D: TRBD1; size: many; V: TRBV4-1; J: TRBJ1-2; DNA: TGCGCCAGCAGCCAGAACCGGGACAGTACTTATGGCTACACCTTC; CDR3: CASSQNRDSTYGYTF
D: .; size: medium-sized; V: TRBV5-1; J: TRBJ1-1; DNA: TGCGCCAGCAGCTTCAGGGTGAGGAACACTGAAGCTTTCTTT; CDR3: CASSFRVRNTEAFF
D: TRBD1; size: .; V: TRBV29-1; J: TRBJ1-1; DNA: TGCAGCGTTCACAGGGGACTCGGGAACACTGAAGCTTTCTTT; CDR3: CSVHRGLGNTEAFF
D: TRBD2; size: many; V: TRBV6-6; J: TRBJ2-3; DNA: TGTGCCAGCAGTCCCGGGACTAGCTCCTTAATCACAGATACGCAGTATTTT; CDR3: CASSPGTSSLITDTQYF
D: .; size: many; V: TRBV5-4; J: TRBJ1-6; DNA: TGTGCCAGCAGCATGGGGCCAAGCGACAGGCCCAAAGAAAATTCACCCCTCCACTTT; CDR3: CASSMGPSDRPKENSPLHF
D: TRBD2; size: many; V: TRBV7-2; J: TRBJ2-3; DNA: TGTGCCAGCAGTCGGACTAGCGGGAGGGCAGATACGCAGTATTTT; CDR3: CASSRTSGRADTQYF
D: .; size: many; V: TRBV10-3; J: TRBJ2-2; DNA: TGTGCCATCAGTGAGTCGGATACCGGGGAGCTGTTTTTT; CDR3: CAISESDTGELFF
D: .; size: .; V: TRBV5-5; J: TRBJ2-5; DNA: .; CDR3: CASSFYICSALYSGRGETQYF
D: .; size: many; V: TRBV9; J: TRBJ2-4; DNA: TGTGCCAGCAGCGTCGGCGAAAACATTCAGTACTTC; CDR3: CASSVGENIQYF
D: .; size: many; V: TRBV28; J: TRBJ1-6; DNA: TGTGCCAGCAGTTTAGCCCAGGGGTCCTATAATTCACCCCTCCACTTT; CDR3: CASSLAQGSYNSPLHF
D: .; size: many; V: TRBV6-2/TRBV6-3; J: TRBJ2-5; DNA: TGTGCCAGCAGTTACCGCCCCCGGGACTTAGAAGAGACCCAGTACTTC; CDR3: CASSYRPRDLEETQYF
D: .; size: many; V: TRBV25-1; J: TRBJ2-3; DNA: TGTGCCAGCAATAGCGCTACAGATACGCAGTATTTT; CDR3: CASNSATDTQYF
D: .; size: .; V: TRBV7-2; J: TRBJ2-1; DNA: TGTGCCAGCAGCTTAGAGGGGAGTACCTACAATGAGCAGTTCTTC; CDR3: CASSLEGSTYNEQFF
D: TRBD2; size: many; V: TRBV20-1; J: TRBJ2-7; DNA: TGCAGTGCTAGAGTCCCGGGAGGTTTGAACGAGCAGTACTTC; CDR3: CSARVPGGLNEQYF
D: .; size: many; V: TRBV5-1; J: TRBJ2-7; DNA: TGCGCCAGCAAGGAGCCGAGCTCCTACGAGCAGTACTTC; CDR3: CASKEPSSYEQYF
D: .; size: many; V: TRBV6-4; J: TRBJ2-2; DNA: TGTGCCAGCAGTGAGCAATCAACCCACACCGGGGAGCTGTTTTTT; CDR3: CASSEQSTHTGELFF
D: TRBD1; size: many; V: TRBV10-3; J: TRBJ2-5; DNA: TGTGCCACTGGGGACAGGGGGCTGGAGACCCAGTACTTC; CDR3: CATGDRGLETQYF
D: TRBD1; size: many; V: TRBV20-1; J: TRBJ1-4; DNA: TGCAGTGCTAGTGAGGGTGGGACAGGAAATGAAAAACTGTTTTTT; CDR3: CSASEGGTGNEKLFF
D: .; size: many; V: TRBV20-1; J: TRBJ2-3; DNA: TGCAGTGCTAGAGAGGGGGCCAGCACAGATACGCAGTATTTT; CDR3: CSAREGASTDTQYF
D: TRBD2; size: medium-sized; V: TRBV20-1; J: TRBJ2-7; DNA: TGCAGTGCTAGCAGCGGGAGGCTCGACGAGCAGTACTTC; CDR3: CSASSGRLDEQYF
D: .; size: many; V: TRBV7-8; J: TRBJ2-2; DNA: TGTGCCAGCCAAAGGGGTCTCCGCGGCGGGGAGCTGTTTTTT; CDR3: CASQRGLRGGELFF
D: .; size: many; V: TRBV7-9; J: TRBJ2-1; DNA: TGTGCCAGCAGCTTAGCGGAAAGCTCCTACAATGAGCAGTTCTTC; CDR3: CASSLAESSYNEQFF
D: .; size: many; V: TRBV10-3; J: TRBJ2-7; DNA: TGTGCCATCAGTGATCGGCTGACCCACCCCTACGAGCAGTACTTC; CDR3: CAISDRLTHPYEQYF
D: TRBD2; size: many; V: TRBV5-5; J: TRBJ2-1; DNA: TGTGCCAGCAGCCAGACTAGCGGATCCTACAATGAGCAGTTCTTC; CDR3: CASSQTSGSYNEQFF